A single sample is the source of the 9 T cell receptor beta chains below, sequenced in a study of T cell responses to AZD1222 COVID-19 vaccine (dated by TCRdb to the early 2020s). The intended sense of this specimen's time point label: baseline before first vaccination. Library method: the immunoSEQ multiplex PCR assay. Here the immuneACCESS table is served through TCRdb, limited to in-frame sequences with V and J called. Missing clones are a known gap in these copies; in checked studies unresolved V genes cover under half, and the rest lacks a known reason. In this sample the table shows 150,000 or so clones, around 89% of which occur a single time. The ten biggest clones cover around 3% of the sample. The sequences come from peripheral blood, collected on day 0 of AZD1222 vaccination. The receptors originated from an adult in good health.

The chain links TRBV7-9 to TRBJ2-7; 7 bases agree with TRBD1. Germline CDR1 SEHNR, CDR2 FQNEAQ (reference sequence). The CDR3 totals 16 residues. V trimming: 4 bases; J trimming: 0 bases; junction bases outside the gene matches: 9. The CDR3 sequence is CASSSTDRAGSYEQYF. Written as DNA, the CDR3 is TGTGCCAGCAGCTCCACCGACAGGGCCGGCTCCTACGAGCAGTACTTC.

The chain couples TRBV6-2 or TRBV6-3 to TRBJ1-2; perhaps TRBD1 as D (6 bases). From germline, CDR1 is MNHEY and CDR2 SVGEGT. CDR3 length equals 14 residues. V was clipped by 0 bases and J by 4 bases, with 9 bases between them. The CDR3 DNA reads TGTGCCAGCAGTTACTCGACAGGAACCTATGGCTACACCTTC. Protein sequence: CASSYSTGTYGYTF.

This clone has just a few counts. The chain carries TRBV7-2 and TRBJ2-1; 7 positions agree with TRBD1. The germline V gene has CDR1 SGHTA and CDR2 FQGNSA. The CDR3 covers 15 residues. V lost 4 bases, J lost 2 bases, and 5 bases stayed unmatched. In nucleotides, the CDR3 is TGTGCCAGCAGCTCGACCGGACAGGCCTACAATGAGCAGTTCTTC. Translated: CASSSTGQAYNEQFF.

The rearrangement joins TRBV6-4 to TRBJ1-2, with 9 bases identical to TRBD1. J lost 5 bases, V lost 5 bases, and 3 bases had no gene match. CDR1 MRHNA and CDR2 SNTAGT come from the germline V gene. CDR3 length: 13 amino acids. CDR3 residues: CASSPGTGYGYTF. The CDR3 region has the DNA TGTGCCAGCAGTCCCGGGACAGGGTATGGCTACACCTTC.

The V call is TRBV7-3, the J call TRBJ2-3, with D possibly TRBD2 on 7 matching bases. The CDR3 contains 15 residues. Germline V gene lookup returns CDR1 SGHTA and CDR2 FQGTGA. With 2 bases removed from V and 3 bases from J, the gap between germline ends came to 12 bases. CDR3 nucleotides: TGTGCCAGCAGCTTACTGGCGGGGGCTACAGATACGCAGTATTTT. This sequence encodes CASSLLAGATDTQYF.

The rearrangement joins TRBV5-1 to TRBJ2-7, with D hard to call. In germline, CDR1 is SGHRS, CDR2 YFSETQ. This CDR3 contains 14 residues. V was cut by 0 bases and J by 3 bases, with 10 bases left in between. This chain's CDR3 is CASSLDGSYYEQYF. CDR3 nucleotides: TGCGCCAGCAGCTTGGACGGCAGCTACTACGAGCAGTACTTC.

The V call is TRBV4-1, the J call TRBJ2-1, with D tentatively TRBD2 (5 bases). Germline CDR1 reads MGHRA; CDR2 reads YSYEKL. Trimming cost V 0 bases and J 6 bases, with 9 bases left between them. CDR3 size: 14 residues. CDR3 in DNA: TGCGCCAGCAGCCAAGATGTAGCGACCAATGAGCAGTTCTTC. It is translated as CASSQDVATNEQFF.

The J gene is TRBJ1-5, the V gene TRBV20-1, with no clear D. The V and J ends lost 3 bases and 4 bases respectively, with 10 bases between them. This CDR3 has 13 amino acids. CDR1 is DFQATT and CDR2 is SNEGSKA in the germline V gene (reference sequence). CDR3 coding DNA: TGCAGTGCTAGTGGGCCAAAAAATCAGCCCCAGCATTTT. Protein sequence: CSASGPKNQPQHF.

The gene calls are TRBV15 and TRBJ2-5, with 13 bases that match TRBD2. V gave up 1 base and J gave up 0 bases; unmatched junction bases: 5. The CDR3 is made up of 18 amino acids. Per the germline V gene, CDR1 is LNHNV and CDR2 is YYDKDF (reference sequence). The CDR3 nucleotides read TGTGCCACCAGCAGAGGGACTAGCGGGGGACCGTACCAAGAGACCCAGTACTTC. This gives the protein CATSRGTSGGPYQETQYF.